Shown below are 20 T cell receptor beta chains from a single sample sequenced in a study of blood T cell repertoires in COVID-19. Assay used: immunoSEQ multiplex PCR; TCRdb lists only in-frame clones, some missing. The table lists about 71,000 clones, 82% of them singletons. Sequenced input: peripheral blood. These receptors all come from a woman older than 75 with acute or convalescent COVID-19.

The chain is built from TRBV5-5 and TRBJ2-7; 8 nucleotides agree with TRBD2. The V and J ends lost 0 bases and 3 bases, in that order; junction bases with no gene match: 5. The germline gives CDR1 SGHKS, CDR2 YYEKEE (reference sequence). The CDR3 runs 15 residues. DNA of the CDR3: TGTGCCAGCAGCTTGGAGGCGGGAGGCTACTACGAGCAGTACTTC. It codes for CASSLEAGGYYEQYF.

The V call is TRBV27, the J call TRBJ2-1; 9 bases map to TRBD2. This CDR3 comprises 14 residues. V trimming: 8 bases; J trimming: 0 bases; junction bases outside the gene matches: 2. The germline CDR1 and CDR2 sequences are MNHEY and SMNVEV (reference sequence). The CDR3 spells CASFSGSSYNEQFF. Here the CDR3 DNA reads TGTGCCAGCTTTAGCGGGAGCTCCTACAATGAGCAGTTCTTC.

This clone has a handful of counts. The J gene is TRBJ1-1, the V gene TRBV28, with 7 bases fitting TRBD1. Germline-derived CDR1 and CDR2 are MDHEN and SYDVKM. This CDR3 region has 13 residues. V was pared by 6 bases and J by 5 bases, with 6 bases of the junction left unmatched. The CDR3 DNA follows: TGTGCCAGCAGCCGGGACAGACTAACTGAAGCTTTCTTT. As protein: CASSRDRLTEAFF.

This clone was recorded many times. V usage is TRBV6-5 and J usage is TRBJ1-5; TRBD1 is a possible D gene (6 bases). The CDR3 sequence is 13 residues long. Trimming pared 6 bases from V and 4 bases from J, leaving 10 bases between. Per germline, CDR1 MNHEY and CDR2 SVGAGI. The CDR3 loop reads CASSLQGNQPQHF. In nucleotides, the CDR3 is TGTGCCAGCAGCCTACAGGGAAATCAGCCCCAGCATTTT.

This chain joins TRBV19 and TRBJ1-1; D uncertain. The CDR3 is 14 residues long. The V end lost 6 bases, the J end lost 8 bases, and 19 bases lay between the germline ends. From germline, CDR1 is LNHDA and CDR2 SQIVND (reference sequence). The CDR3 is CASRSPKGAGEAFF. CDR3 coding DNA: TGTGCCAGTAGGTCCCCCAAAGGAGCGGGGGAAGCTTTCTTT.

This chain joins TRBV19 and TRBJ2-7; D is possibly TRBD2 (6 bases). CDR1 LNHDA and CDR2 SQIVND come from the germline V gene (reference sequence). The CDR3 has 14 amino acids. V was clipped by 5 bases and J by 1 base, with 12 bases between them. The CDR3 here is CASSVPGLSYEQYF. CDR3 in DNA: TGTGCCAGTAGTGTTCCGGGACTTTCCTACGAGCAGTACTTC.

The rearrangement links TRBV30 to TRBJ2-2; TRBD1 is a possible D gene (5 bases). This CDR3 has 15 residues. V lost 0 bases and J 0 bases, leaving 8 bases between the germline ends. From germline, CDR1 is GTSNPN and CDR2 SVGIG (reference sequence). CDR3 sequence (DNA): TGTGCCTGGAGTGTACTGACAGCGAACACCGGGGAGCTGTTTTTT. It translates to CAWSVLTANTGELFF.

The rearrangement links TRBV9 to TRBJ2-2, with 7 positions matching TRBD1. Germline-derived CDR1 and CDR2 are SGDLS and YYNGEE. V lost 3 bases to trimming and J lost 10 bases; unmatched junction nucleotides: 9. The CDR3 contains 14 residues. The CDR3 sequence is CASSGETGVKELFF. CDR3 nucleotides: TGTGCCAGCAGCGGGGAAACAGGGGTTAAGGAGCTGTTTTTT.

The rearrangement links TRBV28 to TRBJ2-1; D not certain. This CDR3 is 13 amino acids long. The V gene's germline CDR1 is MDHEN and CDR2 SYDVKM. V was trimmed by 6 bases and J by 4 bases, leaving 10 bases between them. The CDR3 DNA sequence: TGTGCCAGCAGGATAGCCTCTTACAATGAGCAGTTCTTC. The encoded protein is CASRIASYNEQFF.

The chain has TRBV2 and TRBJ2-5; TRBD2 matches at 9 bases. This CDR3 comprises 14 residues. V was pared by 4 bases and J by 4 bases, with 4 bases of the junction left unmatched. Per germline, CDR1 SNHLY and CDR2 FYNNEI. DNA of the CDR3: TGTGCCAGCAGTGGAGGCGGGAGGGGAGAGACCCAGTACTTC. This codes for CASSGGGRGETQYF.

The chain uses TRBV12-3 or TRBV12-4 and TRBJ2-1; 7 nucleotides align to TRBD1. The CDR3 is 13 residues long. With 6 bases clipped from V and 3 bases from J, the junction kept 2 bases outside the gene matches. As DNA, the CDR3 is TGTGCCAGCAGGGACAGGTTCTACAATGAGCAGTTCTTC. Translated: CASRDRFYNEQFF.

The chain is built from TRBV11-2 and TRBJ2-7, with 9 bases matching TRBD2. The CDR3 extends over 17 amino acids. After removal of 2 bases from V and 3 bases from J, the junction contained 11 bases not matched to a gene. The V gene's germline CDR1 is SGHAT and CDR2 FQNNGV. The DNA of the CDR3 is TGTGCCAGCAGCTTAAATTGGGCGGCGGGGGGGGTCTACGAGCAGTACTTC. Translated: CASSLNWAAGGVYEQYF. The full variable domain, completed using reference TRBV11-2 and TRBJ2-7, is EAGVAQSPRYKIIEKRQSVAFWCNPISGHATLYWYQQILGQGPKLLIQFQNNGVVDDSQLPKDRFSAERLKGVDSTLKIQPAKLEDSAVYLCASSLNWAAGGVYEQYFGPGTRLTVT.

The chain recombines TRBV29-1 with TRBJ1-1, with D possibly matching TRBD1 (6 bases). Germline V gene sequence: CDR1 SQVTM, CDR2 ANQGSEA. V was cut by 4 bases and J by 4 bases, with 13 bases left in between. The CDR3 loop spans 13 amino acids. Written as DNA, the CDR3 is TGCAGCGTTGCTACAGGGAGCGCCACTGAAGCTTTCTTT. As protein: CSVATGSATEAFF. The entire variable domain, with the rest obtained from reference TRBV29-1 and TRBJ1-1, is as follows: SAVISQKPSRDICQRGTSLTIQCQVDSQVTMMFWYRQQPGQSLTLIATANQGSEATYESGFVIDKFPISRPNLTFSTLTVSNMSPEDSSIYLCSVATGSATEAFFGQGTRLTVV.

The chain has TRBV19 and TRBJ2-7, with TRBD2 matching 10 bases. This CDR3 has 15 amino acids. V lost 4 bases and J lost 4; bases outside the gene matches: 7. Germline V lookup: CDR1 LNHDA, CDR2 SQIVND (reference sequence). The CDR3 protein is CASSTPSGSGYEQYF. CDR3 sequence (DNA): TGTGCCAGTAGTACCCCTAGCGGGAGTGGTTACGAGCAGTACTTC.

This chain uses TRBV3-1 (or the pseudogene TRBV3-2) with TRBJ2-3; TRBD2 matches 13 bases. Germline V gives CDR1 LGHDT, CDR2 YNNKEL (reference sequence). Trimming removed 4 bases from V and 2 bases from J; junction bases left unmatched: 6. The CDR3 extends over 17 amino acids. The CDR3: CASSPRLAGGYTDTQYF. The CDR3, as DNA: TGTGCCAGCAGCCCCCGACTAGCGGGAGGATACACAGATACGCAGTATTTT.

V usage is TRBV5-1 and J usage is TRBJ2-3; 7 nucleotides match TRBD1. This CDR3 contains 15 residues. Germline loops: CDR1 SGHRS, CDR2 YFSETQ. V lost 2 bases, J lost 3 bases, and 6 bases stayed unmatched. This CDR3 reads CASSFDRAGTDTQYF. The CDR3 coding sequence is TGCGCCAGCAGCTTTGACAGGGCCGGGACAGATACGCAGTATTTT.

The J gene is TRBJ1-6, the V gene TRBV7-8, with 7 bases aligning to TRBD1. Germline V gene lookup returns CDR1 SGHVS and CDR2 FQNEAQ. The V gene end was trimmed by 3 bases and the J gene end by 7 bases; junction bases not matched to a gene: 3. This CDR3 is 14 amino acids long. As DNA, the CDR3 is TGTGCCAGCAGCTTCACAGGGGACAATTCACCCCTCCACTTT. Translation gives CASSFTGDNSPLHF.

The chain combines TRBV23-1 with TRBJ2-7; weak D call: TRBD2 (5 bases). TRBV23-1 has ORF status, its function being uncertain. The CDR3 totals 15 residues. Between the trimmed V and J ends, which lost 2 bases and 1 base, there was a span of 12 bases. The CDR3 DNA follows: TGCGCCAGCAGTCAACTGTCTAGACTATCCTACGAGCAGTACTTC. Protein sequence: CASSQLSRLSYEQYF.

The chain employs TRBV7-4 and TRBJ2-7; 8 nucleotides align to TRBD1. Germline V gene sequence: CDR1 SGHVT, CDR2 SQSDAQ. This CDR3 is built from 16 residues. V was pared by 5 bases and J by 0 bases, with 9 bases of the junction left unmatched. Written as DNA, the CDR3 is TGTGCCAGCAGCGTGCGACAGGGGATCAGCTCCTACGAGCAGTACTTC. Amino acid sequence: CASSVRQGISSYEQYF.

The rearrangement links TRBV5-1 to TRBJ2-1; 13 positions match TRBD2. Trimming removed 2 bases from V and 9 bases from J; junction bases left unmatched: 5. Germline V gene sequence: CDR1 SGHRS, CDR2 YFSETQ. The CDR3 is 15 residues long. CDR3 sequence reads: CASSFTSGRAPEQFF. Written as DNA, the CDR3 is TGCGCCAGCAGCTTCACTAGCGGGAGGGCCCCTGAGCAGTTCTTC.